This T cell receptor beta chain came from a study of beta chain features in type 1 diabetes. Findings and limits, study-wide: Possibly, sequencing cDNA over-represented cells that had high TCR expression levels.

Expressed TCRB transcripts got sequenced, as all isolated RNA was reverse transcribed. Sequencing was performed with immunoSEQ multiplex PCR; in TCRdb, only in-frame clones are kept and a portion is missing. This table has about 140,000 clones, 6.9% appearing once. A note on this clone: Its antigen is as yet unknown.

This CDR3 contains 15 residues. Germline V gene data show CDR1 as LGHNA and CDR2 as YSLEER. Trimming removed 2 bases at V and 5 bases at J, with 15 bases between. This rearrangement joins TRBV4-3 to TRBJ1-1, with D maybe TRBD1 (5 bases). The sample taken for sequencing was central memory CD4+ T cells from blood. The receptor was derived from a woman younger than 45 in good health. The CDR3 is CASSQYKAGGTEAFF. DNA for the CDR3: TGCGCCAGCAGCCAATATAAAGCGGGGGGGACTGAAGCTTTCTTT.